This TCR beta chain was sequenced for a study of response to subunit inactivated influenza vaccine. The study, taken as a whole, reports: There was a suggestion from the authors that each seasonal influenza vaccination recruits few new T cells.

Using its own MiXCR run on the RT-PCR reads, TCRdb lists one record per CDR3 protein. The sample contains hundreds of thousands of distinct CDR3 sequences, around 8% of which appear only once. This clonotype was seen a handful of times. The antigen is undetermined. CDR1 is SGDLS and CDR2 is YYNGEE in the germline V gene. With 0 bases removed from V and 3 bases from J, the gap between germline ends came to 9 bases. This CDR3 has 14 amino acids. This clonotype was obtained from a man between 50 and 69 years old who received an inactivated influenza vaccine. The chain joins TRBV9 to TRBJ2-5; the D gene is possibly TRBD2 (5 bases). Here the sequenced sample was PBMCs from blood, taken about 23 months after vaccination. This CDR3 is CASSVGGHEETQYF. CDR3 coding DNA: TGTGCCAGCAGCGTAGGAGGGCACGAAGAGACCCAGTACTTC.